The 28 T cell receptor beta chains presented below share a single source sample, sequenced in a study of T cell responses to AZD1222 COVID-19 vaccine. Clones were read by immunoSEQ multiplex PCR, and TCRdb kept only the in-frame ones, dropping some. The sample carries around 100,000 clones, about 90% recorded once. Source: peripheral blood, taken on day 0 of AZD1222 vaccination. The receptors shown here come from an adult in good health.

The CDR3 protein is CASTLEQISGNTIYF. CDR3 nucleotides: TGTGCCAGTACCCTGGAACAGATCTCTGGAAACACCATATATTTT. The chain uses TRBV19 and TRBJ1-3; no clear D. V shed 7 bases and J shed 0 bases, with 13 bases lying between them. Germline CDR1 is LNHDA and CDR2 is SQIVND (reference sequence). The CDR3 length is 15 residues.

The CDR3 DNA is TGTGCCAGCAGCCCGGGACAGGGTGATGAAAAACTGTTTTTT. This sequence encodes CASSPGQGDEKLFF. V is TRBV5-4 and J is TRBJ1-4; 9 bases are a match to TRBD1. Germline V gene data show CDR1 as SGHNT and CDR2 as YYREEE (reference sequence). This CDR3 comprises 14 residues. The V segment lost 4 bases and the J segment 6 bases; nucleotides outside the gene matches: 4.

Comments on this clone: One junction end disagrees with the germline gene, perhaps due to a read error. The chain has TRBV20-1 and TRBJ2-7; 8 bases map to TRBD1. The CDR3 length is 10 residues. Germline loops: CDR1 DFQATT, CDR2 SNEGSKA (reference sequence). The CDR3 nucleotides are TGCAGTGCTACGTCAGGGGGCCCGAACTTC. Translation gives CSATSGGPNF.

This clone was seen a single time. This chain uses TRBV28 with TRBJ2-3; a weak D match, TRBD1 (6 bases). The ends were cut back, 7 bases at V and 2 bases at J, with 13 bases in the middle. This CDR3 contains 14 residues. The V gene's germline CDR1 is MDHEN and CDR2 SYDVKM. In DNA form, the CDR3 reads TGTGCCAGCACACCTGGACAGCACACAGATACGCAGTATTTT. Encoded protein: CASTPGQHTDTQYF.

This chain joins TRBV5-4 and TRBJ1-2, with D perhaps matching TRBD1 (5 bases). V gave up 1 base and J gave up 5 bases, with 12 bases separating them. Germline V gene lookup returns CDR1 SGHNT and CDR2 YYREEE (reference sequence). CDR3 length equals 14 residues. The CDR3 bases are TGTGCCAGCAGCTTGTGGGGGGACGCTTATGGCTACACCTTC. Its protein product is CASSLWGDAYGYTF. The whole variable domain, remainder taken from reference TRBV5-4 and TRBJ1-2, is ETGVTQSPTHLIKTRGQQVTLRCSSQSGHNTVSWYQQALGQGPQFIFQYYREEENGRGNFPPRFSGLQFPNYSSELNVNALELDDSALYLCASSLWGDAYGYTFGSGTRLTVV.

V gene TRBV18 combines with J gene TRBJ2-7; D is undetermined. Trimming stripped 6 bases from V and 3 bases from J, with 9 bases between. The CDR3 is 12 amino acids. The V gene's germline CDR1 is KGHSH and CDR2 LQKENI. CDR3 amino acids: CASSDQSYEQYF. Written as DNA, the CDR3 is TGTGCCAGCTCGGACCAGAGCTACGAGCAGTACTTC.

The rearrangement joins TRBV29-1 to TRBJ1-1; 10 nucleotides match TRBD1. Unmatched junction bases numbered 7, after V lost 6 bases and J lost 6 bases. This CDR3 region has 13 residues. From germline, CDR1 is SQVTM and CDR2 ANQGSEA. The CDR3 nucleotides read TGCAGCGTCGCGGGACAGGGGAGAGCTGAAGCTTTCTTT. Protein: CSVAGQGRAEAFF.

The table lists this clone with a few counts. V and J are TRBV11-2 and TRBJ1-6; TRBD1 is a possible D gene (5 bases). CDR1 and CDR2 from the germline V gene are SGHAT and FQNNGV. The germline V and J ends were trimmed by 3 bases and 9 bases, with 21 bases remaining between them. This CDR3 contains 17 residues. The CDR3 coding sequence is TGTGCCAGCAGCTTGGGGGTTTCCTCCCTCAATCGTTCACCCCTCCACTTT. Translation: CASSLGVSSLNRSPLHF.

The chain's CDR3 is CASSLGDRKYGYTF. In DNA form, the CDR3 reads TGTGCCAGCAGCTTAGGGGACAGGAAGTATGGCTACACCTTC. The rearrangement links TRBV7-2 to TRBJ1-2, with 8 bases aligning to TRBD1. V dropped 1 base and J dropped 5; count of bases not matched to a gene: 3. CDR1 and CDR2 from the germline V gene are SGHTA and FQGNSA. This CDR3 comprises 14 residues.

The CDR3 protein is CASSLDVGGAYGYTF. As DNA, the CDR3 is TGTGCCAGCAGCTTAGACGTAGGGGGCGCCTATGGCTACACCTTC. V is TRBV7-8 and J is TRBJ1-2, with 7 bases that match TRBD1. Germline CDR1 reads SGHVS; CDR2 reads FQNEAQ. The ends lost 1 base at V and 4 bases at J; junction bases unmatched: 6. This CDR3 spans 15 amino acids.

V is TRBV14 and J is TRBJ1-2, with 10 positions matching TRBD1. CDR1 SGHDN and CDR2 FVKESK come from the germline V gene. The trim removed 2 bases at V and 6 bases at J, leaving 9 bases unmatched. The CDR3 extends over 16 amino acids. In nucleotides, the CDR3 is TGTGCCAGCAGCCAAAACCCCGGGACAGGGGCAAATGGCTACACCTTC. It codes for CASSQNPGTGANGYTF.

This clone was found a few times. The chain uses TRBV5-1 and TRBJ1-3; no clear D. V was clipped by 3 bases and J by 0 bases, with 10 bases between them. Germline lookup yields CDR1 SGHRS and CDR2 YFSETQ. CDR3 length equals 15 residues. CDR3: CASSSTTNSGNTIYF. Written as DNA, the CDR3 is TGCGCCAGCAGCTCCACAACCAACTCTGGAAACACCATATATTTT.

The chain joins TRBV5-8 to TRBJ1-5; D ambiguous. The CDR3 has 11 residues. Between the trimmed V and J ends, which lost 5 bases and 5 bases, there was a span of 5 bases. Germline CDR1 reads SGHTS; CDR2 reads YDEGEE. The CDR3: CASRWDQPQHF. The CDR3 DNA follows: TGTGCCAGCAGATGGGATCAGCCCCAGCATTTT.

This chain joins TRBV29-1 and TRBJ1-5; D uncertain. The CDR3 loop spans 12 amino acids. Trimming took off 4 bases at V and 4 bases at J, with 8 bases between the two ends. Looked up from germline, CDR1 is SQVTM and CDR2 is ANQGSEA. The CDR3 coding sequence is TGCAGCGTTGGCGGGATTAATCAGCCCCAGCATTTT. Translated: CSVGGINQPQHF. The full variable domain, with the rest looked up from reference TRBV29-1 and TRBJ1-5, is SAVISQKPSRDICQRGTSLTIQCQVDSQVTMMFWYRQQPGQSLTLIATANQGSEATYESGFVIDKFPISRPNLTFSTLTVSNMSPEDSSIYLCSVGGINQPQHFGDGTRLSIL.

The chain carries TRBV19 and TRBJ2-2, with a tentative D call TRBD1 (5 bases). The germline V gene encodes CDR1 LNHDA and CDR2 SQIVND (reference sequence). The length of the CDR3 is 15 residues. V was cut by 3 bases and J by 0 bases, with 8 bases left in between. CDR3 coding DNA: TGTGCCAGTAGTATCGCCAGGGCGAACACCGGGGAGCTGTTTTTT. Its protein product is CASSIARANTGELFF.

The rearrangement joins TRBV7-9 to TRBJ1-2; tentative D call: TRBD1 (5 bases). V lost 8 bases and J lost 5, with 12 bases in between. The CDR3 covers 12 residues. Germline V gives CDR1 SEHNR, CDR2 FQNEAQ (reference sequence). Written as DNA, the CDR3 is TGTGCCAGCGGGACCGGGAATTATGGCTACACCTTC. Translating it yields CASGTGNYGYTF.

In this sample, this clone turned up a few times. J is TRBJ1-6 and V is TRBV7-2, with 7 bases identical to TRBD1. CDR1 is SGHTA and CDR2 is FQGNSA in the germline V gene. With V trimmed by 5 bases and J by 6 bases, 10 bases remained unmatched. The CDR3 has 16 amino acids. The CDR3 coding sequence is TGTGCCAGCAGCGAAAATGGACAGGCCCCTAATTCACCCCTCCACTTT. It encodes CASSENGQAPNSPLHF.

The V and J genes are TRBV6-6 and TRBJ2-4, with 11 positions matching TRBD1. The germline gives CDR1 MNHNY, CDR2 SVGAGI (reference sequence). The CDR3 covers 15 residues. Trimming cost V 7 bases and J 9 bases; bases outside gene matches: 11. Here the CDR3 reads CASTLWGQGGAIQYF. The CDR3 coding sequence is TGTGCCAGCACTCTATGGGGACAGGGGGGAGCCATTCAGTACTTC.

The chain employs TRBV27 and TRBJ1-6; no clear D. This CDR3 region has 16 residues. The germline CDR1 and CDR2 sequences are MNHEY and SMNVEV (reference sequence). The V gene lost 6 bases and the J gene lost 8 bases, with 20 bases spanning the gap. CDR3 in amino acids: CASRYRTNRLDSPLHF. CDR3 DNA sequence: TGTGCCAGCAGATACCGGACGAATCGCCTGGATTCACCCCTCCACTTT.

The chain links TRBV7-9 to TRBJ2-2; tentatively, D is TRBD2 (6 bases). The V and J ends lost 9 bases and 2 bases respectively, with 13 bases between them. This CDR3 is built from 14 residues. From germline, CDR1 is SEHNR and CDR2 FQNEAQ (reference sequence). The CDR3 sequence is CASPRDHNTGELFF. The CDR3 DNA sequence: TGTGCCAGTCCGCGGGACCATAACACCGGGGAGCTGTTTTTT.

The genes are TRBV7-9 and TRBJ2-7, with 8 bases identical to TRBD1. V gave up 5 bases and J gave up 2 bases; unmatched junction bases: 5. Per the germline V gene, CDR1 is SEHNR and CDR2 is FQNEAQ (reference sequence). The CDR3 is 14 residues long. CDR3 DNA: TGTGCCAGCAGCCCCGGGACAGGAACCTACGAGCAGTACTTC. It is translated as CASSPGTGTYEQYF.

V is TRBV2 and J is TRBJ2-5; TRBD1 matches 10 bases. Germline V gene lookup returns CDR1 SNHLY and CDR2 FYNNEI. This CDR3 contains 14 residues. The V and J ends lost 6 bases and 3 bases, in that order; junction bases with no gene match: 4. The CDR3 bases are TGTGCCAGCAGCCCAGGGACAGGGGAAGAGACCCAGTACTTC. Its translation is CASSPGTGEETQYF.

This clone was found once. The chain is built from TRBV10-3 and TRBJ2-5; D possibly matches TRBD1 or TRBD2 (5 bases each). The germline V gene encodes CDR1 ENHRY and CDR2 SYGVKD. The V gene lost 0 bases and the J gene lost 5 bases, with 16 bases spanning the gap. This CDR3 comprises 16 residues. The chain's CDR3 is CAISESGQGDGETQYF. Here the CDR3 DNA reads TGTGCCATCAGTGAGTCAGGGCAGGGAGATGGGGAGACCCAGTACTTC.

The chain couples TRBV4-1 to TRBJ1-2, with 12 bases identical to TRBD1. The J segment lost 6 bases and the V segment lost 3 bases, leaving 11 bases of the junction unmatched. The CDR3 covers 17 residues. Per the germline V gene, CDR1 is MGHRA and CDR2 is YSYEKL. Here the CDR3 DNA reads TGCGCCAGCAGCCACCCCCCCCGGGACAGGGGGCGGGATGGCTACACCTTC. The encoded protein is CASSHPPRDRGRDGYTF.

The chain recombines TRBV29-1 with TRBJ1-3, with 7 bases identical to TRBD1. This CDR3 comprises 15 residues. In germline, CDR1 is SQVTM, CDR2 ANQGSEA. J gave up 0 bases and V 6 bases, and 8 bases lay outside the gene matches. Here the CDR3 DNA reads TGCAGCGTCGCCGCAGGGGGAAGCTCTGGAAACACCATATATTTT. Its translation: CSVAAGGSSGNTIYF.

The V call is TRBV24-1, the J call TRBJ1-5; D is possibly TRBD1 (6 bases). Germline CDR1 KGHDR, CDR2 SFDVKD. The CDR3 is made up of 16 amino acids. The V and J ends lost 4 bases and 10 bases respectively, with 22 bases between them. The CDR3 DNA is TGTGCCACCAGTGACGCGCGAGCGGGGGCCGCGGATCCCCAGCATTTT. It yields the protein CATSDARAGAADPQHF.

The rearrangement uses TRBV7-8 and TRBJ1-1; 7 positions match TRBD1. There are 15 residues in the CDR3. The junction had 12 bases not matched to a gene; V was cut back by 0 bases and J by 11 bases. Germline CDR1 and CDR2: SGHVS and FQNEAQ. Here the CDR3 reads CASSLARTGGTVAFF. The CDR3 coding sequence is TGTGCCAGCAGCTTAGCTCGGACAGGTGGGACGGTTGCTTTCTTT.

CDR3 DNA: TGTGCTAGTGGTTTGGAGCTCTCCTACGAGCAGTACTTC. This sequence encodes CASGLELSYEQYF. The V gene is TRBV12-5, the J gene TRBJ2-7; D is uncertain. This CDR3 has 13 amino acids. Per germline, CDR1 LGHNT and CDR2 FRNRAP. V shed 1 base and J shed 0 bases, with 4 bases lying between them.